This TCR beta chain derives from a study of blood T cell repertoires in COVID-19. The participants were between about 18 and 90 years old and came from roughly 25 US areas. The authors' processing: How many nucleated cells were present was estimated from reference gene primer amplification. The method was immunoSEQ multiplex PCR; TCRdb's version includes in-frame clones alone and lacks a portion of them. D and trimming come from the DNA, and the V and J calls and clone size come from that table. The sample carries 150,000 to 200,000 clones, 75% to 90% recorded once. V lost 3 bases to trimming and J lost 1 base, with 15 bases between them. The CDR3 is made up of 16 amino acids. Germline V gives CDR1 ENHRY, CDR2 SYGVKD.

This clonotype was sampled from a woman between 18 and 29 years old who had recovered from COVID-19. The gene calls are TRBV10-3 and TRBJ2-5, with D possibly TRBD1 on 7 matching bases. Sequencing was carried out using PBMCs or T cells enriched from blood (not recorded which). This chain's CDR3 is CAISEGQEGFQETQYF. As DNA, the CDR3 is TGTGCCATCAGTGAAGGACAGGAGGGGTTCCAAGAGACCCAGTACTTC.